These 10 T cell receptor beta chains originate from one sample sequenced in a study of EBV T-cell therapy then PD-1 blockade in nasopharyngeal carcinoma. No antigen has been identified for these receptors. Specified treatment: AdE1-LMPpoly-expanded autologous EBV-specific T-cell therapy followed by anti-PD-1 nivolumab. Sequencing used immunoSEQ multiplex PCR; TCRdb keeps in-frame clones, though not all of them. The profile covers tens of thousands of clones, with over 75% appearing a single time and over 25% taken by the ten largest. The sequencing here drew on CD8+ T cells from blood, taken at approximately day 64 from a patient whose treatment included autologous EBV-specific T cells and nivolumab. The origin of the receptors is a man in his forties or fifties with nasopharyngeal carcinoma.

CDR3 protein: CASSQDGPADTQYF. CDR3 in DNA: TGCGCCAGCAGCCAAGATGGCCCGGCAGATACGCAGTATTTT. This chain uses TRBV4-3 with TRBJ2-3; the D is unclear. CDR1 is LGHNA, CDR2 YSLEER, per germline. The germline V and J ends were trimmed by 0 bases and 4 bases, with 8 bases remaining between them. This CDR3 is built from 14 residues.

The rearrangement joins TRBV13 to TRBJ1-2, with 7 bases matching TRBD1. The V gene's germline CDR1 is PRHDT and CDR2 FYEKMQ (reference sequence). The CDR3 spans 12 residues. Trimming cost V 4 bases and J 8 bases; bases outside gene matches: 4. CDR3 sequence: CASSSTGQGYTF. For the CDR3, the DNA is TGTGCCAGCAGCTCGACAGGGCAAGGCTACACCTTC.

V is TRBV25-1 and J is TRBJ1-6; no definite D call. V was clipped by 6 bases and J by 2 bases, with 2 bases between them. Germline CDR1 and CDR2: MGHDK and SYGVNS. The CDR3 extends over 12 amino acids. The CDR3 here is CASSTYNSPLHF. The CDR3 region has the DNA TGTGCCAGCAGCACCTATAATTCACCCCTCCACTTT.

The J gene is TRBJ2-2, the V gene TRBV6-4, with D perhaps assigned TRBD1 or TRBD2 (5 bases each). Per germline, CDR1 MRHNA and CDR2 SNTAGT. The ends were cut back, 6 bases at V and 7 bases at J, with 12 bases in the middle. The CDR3 spans 13 residues. The CDR3 DNA follows: TGTGCCAGCAGCTCCGGGGCCAGCGGGGAGCTGTTTTTT. Its translation is CASSSGASGELFF.

This chain uses TRBV6-6 with TRBJ1-2, with TRBD1 as a possible D gene (5 bases). CDR1 MNHNY and CDR2 SVGAGI come from the germline V gene (reference sequence). Trimming took off 5 bases at V and 4 bases at J, with 17 bases between the two ends. The CDR3 is 15 amino acids. CDR3 in amino acids: CASSPSYTGGYGYTF. The CDR3 DNA is TGTGCCAGCAGTCCCTCCTACACGGGGGGCTATGGCTACACCTTC.

The rearrangement links TRBV4-3 to TRBJ1-3, with TRBD1 as a possible D gene (5 bases). The germline V gene has CDR1 LGHNA and CDR2 YSLEER. The CDR3 has 18 residues. The germline V and J ends were trimmed by 0 bases and 0 bases, with 15 bases remaining between them. DNA for the CDR3: TGCGCCAGCAGCCAAGATATGTACGGGACCAGCTCTGGAAACACCATATATTTT. Translating gives CASSQDMYGTSSGNTIYF.

The genes are TRBV3-1 (or the pseudogene TRBV3-2) and TRBJ2-7, with TRBD2 matching over 7 bases. The V gene end was trimmed by 4 bases and the J gene end by 2 bases; junction bases not matched to a gene: 11. The CDR3 is 16 amino acids. Germline V CDR1 and CDR2: LGHDT, YNNKEL (reference sequence). The DNA for the CDR3 is TGTGCCAGCAGCCCCCAGGCGGGCGGGGGTGCCTACGAGCAGTACTTC. Its protein product is CASSPQAGGGAYEQYF.

This chain uses TRBV14 with TRBJ2-3; no reliable D call. CDR1 is SGHDN and CDR2 is FVKESK in the germline V gene. The germline V and J ends were trimmed by 2 bases and 4 bases, with 4 bases remaining between them. The CDR3 is 12 residues long. The CDR3 DNA sequence: TGTGCCAGCAGCCAAACGTCAGATACGCAGTATTTT. Translation: CASSQTSDTQYF.

This rearrangement joins TRBV19 to TRBJ1-2; no definite D call. The CDR3 sequence is 12 residues long. Germline V gene data show CDR1 as LNHDA and CDR2 as SQIVND (reference sequence). Trimming removed 4 bases from V and 5 bases from J, with 8 bases in between. The CDR3 region is CASSTPSYGYTF. The CDR3 coding sequence is TGTGCCAGTAGTACCCCTTCGTATGGCTACACCTTC.

CDR3 amino acids: CAWSRTGGSYNSPLHF. The CDR3 DNA reads TGTGCCTGGAGCAGGACAGGGGGATCCTATAATTCACCCCTCCACTTT. The rearrangement links TRBV30 to TRBJ1-6; 10 bases align to TRBD1. CDR1 is GTSNPN and CDR2 is SVGIG in the germline V gene (reference sequence). The CDR3 has 16 amino acids. V was clipped by 3 bases and J by 1 base; unmatched bases: 3.